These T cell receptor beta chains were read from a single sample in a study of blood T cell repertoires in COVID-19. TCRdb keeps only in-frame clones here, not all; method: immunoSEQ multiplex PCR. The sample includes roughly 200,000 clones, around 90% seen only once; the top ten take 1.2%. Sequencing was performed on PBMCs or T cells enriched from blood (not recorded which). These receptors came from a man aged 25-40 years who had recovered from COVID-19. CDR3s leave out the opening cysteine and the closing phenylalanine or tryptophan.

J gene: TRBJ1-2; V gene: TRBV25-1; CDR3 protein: ASSEQINYGYT
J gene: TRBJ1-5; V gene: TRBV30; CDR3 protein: AWSGDQGSYSNQPQH
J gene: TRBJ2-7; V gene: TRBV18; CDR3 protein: ASSPSGSSYEQY
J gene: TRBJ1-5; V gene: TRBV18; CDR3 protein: ASSPTGNQPQH
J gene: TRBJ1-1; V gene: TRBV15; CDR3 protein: ATSRGLAMNTEAF
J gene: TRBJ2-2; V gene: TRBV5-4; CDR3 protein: ASSGGQGMNTGELF
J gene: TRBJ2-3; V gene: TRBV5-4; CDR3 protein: ASRVAGTSTDTQY
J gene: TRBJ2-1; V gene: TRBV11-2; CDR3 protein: ASSLQNWSVSYNEQF
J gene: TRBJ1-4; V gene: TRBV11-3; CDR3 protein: ASSLPGQIIMNELF
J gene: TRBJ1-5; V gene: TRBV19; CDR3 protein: ASRQGRQPQH
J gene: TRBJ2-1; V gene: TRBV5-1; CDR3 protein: ASSRDRGWNEQF
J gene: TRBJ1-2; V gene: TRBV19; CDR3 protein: ASTTGQGTYGYT
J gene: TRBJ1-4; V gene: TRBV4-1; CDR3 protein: ASSQGTVRANEKLF
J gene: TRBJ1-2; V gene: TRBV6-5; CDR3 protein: ASSLETANYGYT
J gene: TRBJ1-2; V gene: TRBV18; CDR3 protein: ASSPPSTVYGYT
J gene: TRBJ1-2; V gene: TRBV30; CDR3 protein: AGEGYGYT
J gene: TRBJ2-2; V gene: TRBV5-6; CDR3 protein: ASSLPSGESTGELF
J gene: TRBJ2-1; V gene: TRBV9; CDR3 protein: ASSVEGRAGEQF
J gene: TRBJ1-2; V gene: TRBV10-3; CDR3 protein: AISEIGQGGGYT
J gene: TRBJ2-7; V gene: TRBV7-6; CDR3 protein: ASSLGGLAGAGEQY
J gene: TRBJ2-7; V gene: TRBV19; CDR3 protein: ASSTPRTSGRSYEQY
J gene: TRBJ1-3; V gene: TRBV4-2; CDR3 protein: ASSQESVRINSGNTIY
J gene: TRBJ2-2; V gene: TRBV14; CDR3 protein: ASSQIPNTGELF
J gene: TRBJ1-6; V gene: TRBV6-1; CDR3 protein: ASSEASRGRSPLH
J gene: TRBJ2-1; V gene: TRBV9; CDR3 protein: ASSVVTQAPHEQF
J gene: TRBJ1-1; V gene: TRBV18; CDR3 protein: ASSPARAGMNTEAF
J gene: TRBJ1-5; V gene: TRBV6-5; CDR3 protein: ASRTGTMSNQPQH
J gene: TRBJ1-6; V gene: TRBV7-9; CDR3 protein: ASSLAQGNSPLH
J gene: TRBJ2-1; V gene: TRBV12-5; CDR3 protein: ASGLSLLAESSYNEQF
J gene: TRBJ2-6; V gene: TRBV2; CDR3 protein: ASSPSTGGSGANVLT
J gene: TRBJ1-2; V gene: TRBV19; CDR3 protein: ASSIRGSYGYT
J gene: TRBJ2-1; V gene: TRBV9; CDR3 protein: ASSVGSTSSYNEQF
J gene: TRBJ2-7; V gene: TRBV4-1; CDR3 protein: ASSPGLVAYEQY
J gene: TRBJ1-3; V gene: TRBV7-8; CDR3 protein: ASSLGLLLTGSSGNTIY
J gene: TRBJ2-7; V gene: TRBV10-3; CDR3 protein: AMAPGQSYEQY
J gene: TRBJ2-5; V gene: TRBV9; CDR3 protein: ASSVTPERAQETQY
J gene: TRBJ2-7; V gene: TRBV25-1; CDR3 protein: ASSFPGDYEQY
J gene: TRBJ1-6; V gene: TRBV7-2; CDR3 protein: ASSTSVNYNSPLH
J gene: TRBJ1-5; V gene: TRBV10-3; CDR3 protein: AISLFSGDGHQPQH
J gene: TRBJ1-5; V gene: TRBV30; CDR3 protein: AWSSRQVHQPQH
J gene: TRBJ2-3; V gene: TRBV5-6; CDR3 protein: ASSIRVAGDTQY
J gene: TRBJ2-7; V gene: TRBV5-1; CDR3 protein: ASIGGDRGDEQY
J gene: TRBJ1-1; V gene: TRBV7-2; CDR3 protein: ASSETDRGYGNTEAF
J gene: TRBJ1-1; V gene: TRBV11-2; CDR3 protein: ASSLGNKNTEAF
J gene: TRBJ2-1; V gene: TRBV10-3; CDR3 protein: AISESYPSSYNEQF
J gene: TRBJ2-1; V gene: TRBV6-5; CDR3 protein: ASSYSRKGYNEQF
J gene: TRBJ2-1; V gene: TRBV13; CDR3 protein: ASSLITGGPINEQF
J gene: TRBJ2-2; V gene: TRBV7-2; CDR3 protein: ASSYGQLMNTGELF
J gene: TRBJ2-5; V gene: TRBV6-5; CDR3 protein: ASSYGGKQETQY